Following are 27 T cell receptor beta chains from one sample sequenced in a study of persistence of HIV-infected CD4 T cells (TCRdb year 2020). TCRbeta repertoires were sequenced from genomic DNA with the immunoSEQ hsTCRB assay version 4 in survey mode. Sourced from immuneACCESS, this table was stored by TCRdb with only in-frame sequences that have V and J called. A share of the clones is absent; for the studies checked, an unresolved V gene accounts for under half, and the remainder has no known explanation. Here the sample has 25,000 to 30,000 clones; 78% occur a single time. Jointly, the top ten make up 0.7% to 0.95% of the sample. These TCRs' antigens remain unknown. The meaning of the sample's treatment or condition label: suppressive antiretroviral therapy. Cells were stimulated with lysates of CMV-infected fibroblasts at around 10 ug/mL. Nonresponding CD40L-negative CD69-negative CD45RO-high memory CD4+ T cells were sorted as memory populations depleted of antigen-responding cells.

The sequences come from CD4+ T cells sorted from PBMCs after approximately 20-hour stimulation, collected from a patient who received antiretroviral therapy. This specimen's cell subset or site label, interpreted: CD40L-CD69- CD45RO-high memory CD4 T cells not responding to CMV lysate. These receptors were collected from an adult woman with HIV who was CMV-seropositive.

The V and J genes are TRBV12-3 or TRBV12-4 and TRBJ2-2, with D tentatively TRBD1 (6 bases). V was trimmed by 5 bases and J by 5 bases, leaving 9 bases between them. The length of the CDR3 is 13 residues. The CDR3 sequence: CASSQQGTGELFF. Here the CDR3 DNA reads TGTGCCAGCAGTCAACAGGGAACCGGGGAGCTGTTTTTT.

V is TRBV11-1 and J is TRBJ1-6; D is undetermined. The CDR3 covers 16 residues. Trimming pared 2 bases from V and 0 bases from J, leaving 8 bases between. Germline V gives CDR1 SGHAT, CDR2 FQDESV (reference sequence). The CDR3, as DNA: TGTGCCAGCAGCTTAACACAGAGCTCCTATAATTCACCCCTCCACTTT. It encodes CASSLTQSSYNSPLHF.

This chain joins TRBV19 and TRBJ2-5; 7 nucleotides line up with TRBD1. Trimming removed 6 bases from V and 4 bases from J; junction bases left unmatched: 8. The CDR3 has 14 amino acids. CDR1 LNHDA and CDR2 SQIVND come from the germline V gene (reference sequence). CDR3 protein: CASRLTGLAETQYF. CDR3 DNA sequence: TGTGCCAGTAGGCTGACAGGGTTGGCAGAGACCCAGTACTTC. The variable domain in full, completed from reference TRBV19 and TRBJ2-5, reads DGGITQSPKYLFRKEGQNVTLSCEQNLNHDAMYWYRQDPGQGLRLIYYSQIVNDFQKGDIAEGYSVSREKKESFPLTVTSAQKNPTAFYLCASRLTGLAETQYFGPGTRLLVL.

The chain combines TRBV7-6 with TRBJ2-5; D may be TRBD2 (6 bases). The length of the CDR3 is 16 residues. Trimming stripped 4 bases from V and 4 bases from J, with 19 bases between. CDR1 and CDR2 (germline): SGHVS, FNYEAQ. CDR3 in amino acids: CASSSPRSGVGETQYF. DNA of the CDR3: TGTGCCAGCAGCTCGCCGCGATCGGGGGTAGGAGAGACCCAGTACTTC.

This clone was picked up a small number of times. The CDR3 protein is CASGPPTGNYGYTF. The CDR3, as DNA: TGTGCCAGCGGGCCTCCGACGGGGAACTATGGCTACACCTTC. This sequence joins TRBV27 and TRBJ1-2, with unresolved D. Trimming left V 8 bases short and J 2 bases short, with 15 bases between. Germline V gives CDR1 MNHEY, CDR2 SMNVEV (reference sequence). The CDR3 has 14 residues.

The CDR3 region is CASSTQAGTSDYTF. In DNA, the CDR3 is TGCGCCAGCAGCACACAGGCAGGGACTTCAGACTACACCTTC. The chain couples TRBV5-1 to TRBJ1-2; tentatively, D is TRBD1 (5 bases). The CDR3 runs to 14 residues. V dropped 4 bases and J dropped 10 bases, with 20 bases sitting between them. Germline V lookup: CDR1 SGHRS, CDR2 YFSETQ.

J is TRBJ1-4 and V is TRBV12-5; 7 nucleotides agree with TRBD1. V was pared by 4 bases and J by 2 bases, with 4 bases of the junction left unmatched. This CDR3 has 15 amino acids. Germline CDR1 LGHNT, CDR2 FRNRAP. The CDR3 DNA is TGTGCTAGTGGTTCGGGACAGATGACTAATGAAAAACTGTTTTTT. This gives the protein CASGSGQMTNEKLFF.

V usage is TRBV12-5 and J usage is TRBJ1-2; D ambiguous. The CDR3 is made up of 13 amino acids. The ends were cut back, 1 base at V and 8 bases at J, with 11 bases in the middle. Germline values: CDR1 LGHNT, CDR2 FRNRAP. This CDR3 reads CASGLGGSRGYTF. DNA for the CDR3: TGTGCTAGTGGTTTGGGAGGGTCTCGGGGCTACACCTTC.

Concerning this clone itself: The same CDR3 arises from other DNA sequences in this sample as well. V and J are TRBV5-1 and TRBJ1-4; D gene uncertain. V was pared by 0 bases and J by 4 bases, with 7 bases between. The V gene's germline CDR1 is SGHRS and CDR2 YFSETQ. The CDR3 runs 14 residues. The CDR3 is CASSLGQLNEKLFF. In DNA, the CDR3 is TGCGCCAGCAGCTTGGGGCAGCTTAATGAAAAACTGTTTTTT.

The chain recombines TRBV24-1 with TRBJ2-5; unclear D gene. The CDR3 sequence is 15 residues long. The ends were cut back, 4 bases at V and 0 bases at J, with 11 bases in the middle. Germline CDR1 and CDR2: KGHDR and SFDVKD. CDR3 in DNA: TGTGCCACCAGTGACTCAAAGGCGAACCAAGAGACCCAGTACTTC. This sequence encodes CATSDSKANQETQYF.

By sample share, this clone is medium-sized (0.01 to 0.1%). The CDR3 spells CSVRDTGAYEQYF. CDR3 bases: TGCAGCGTACGGGATACAGGGGCCTACGAGCAGTACTTC. The rearrangement uses TRBV29-1 and TRBJ2-7; 7 bases are shared with TRBD1. V lost 6 bases to trimming and J lost 2 bases; unmatched junction nucleotides: 7. Germline V lookup: CDR1 SQVTM, CDR2 ANQGSEA. There are 13 residues in the CDR3.

This clone was seen a single time. V and J are TRBV7-6 and TRBJ2-3, with 8 bases lining up with TRBD2. The CDR3 loop spans 20 amino acids. The ends lost 5 bases at V and 6 bases at J; junction bases unmatched: 25. CDR1 is SGHVS, CDR2 FNYEAQ, per germline. CDR3 sequence reads: CASSPLPLSGGPSGVDTQYF. The CDR3 DNA is TGTGCCAGCAGCCCCCTCCCGCTGTCGGGGGGGCCGTCGGGGGTTGATACGCAGTATTTT.

The count of this clone is one. The V call is TRBV12-3 or TRBV12-4, the J call TRBJ1-5; a weak D match, TRBD1 (5 bases). V gave up 7 bases and J gave up 4 bases, with 11 bases separating them. This CDR3 is built from 13 residues. In DNA form, the CDR3 reads TGTGCCAGCACCAAAACAGGTAATCAGCCCCAGCATTTT. Translating gives CASTKTGNQPQHF.

The chain employs TRBV7-3 and TRBJ2-1; D is possibly TRBD1 (5 bases). Trimming shortened V by 5 bases and J by 8 bases, and 10 bases separated the two germline ends. Germline values: CDR1 SGHTA, CDR2 FQGTGA. This CDR3 has 12 residues. For the CDR3, the DNA is TGTGCCAGCAGCCCCAACAGGTATGAGCAGTTCTTC. This sequence encodes CASSPNRYEQFF. The entire variable domain, with the rest obtained from reference TRBV7-3 and TRBJ2-1, is as follows: GAGVSQTPSNKVTEKGKYVELRCDPISGHTALYWYRQSLGQGPEFLIYFQGTGAADDSGLPNDRFFAVRPEGSVSTLKIQRTERGDSAVYLCASSPNRYEQFFGPGTRLTVL.

The genes are TRBV10-3 and TRBJ2-4, with TRBD1 as a possible D gene (6 bases). CDR3 length: 15 residues. V lost 10 bases and J lost 8, with 24 bases in between. Germline loops: CDR1 ENHRY, CDR2 SYGVKD. The CDR3 DNA sequence: TGTGCCACCGCACCCGGGACATTTGCTGGGGACATTCAGTACTTC. Translation: CATAPGTFAGDIQYF.

This chain joins TRBV5-5 and TRBJ1-2; weak D call: TRBD1 (5 bases). The germline V gene has CDR1 SGHKS and CDR2 YYEKEE (reference sequence). CDR3 length: 16 residues. V lost 3 bases and J lost 3, with 18 bases in between. The CDR3 region is CASSYLIGGKDYGYTF. In nucleotides, the CDR3 is TGTGCCAGCAGCTACCTTATTGGGGGGAAGGACTATGGCTACACCTTC. Together with reference TRBV5-5 and TRBJ1-2, the CDR3 gives the full variable domain: DAGVTQSPTHLIKTRGQQVTLRCSPISGHKSVSWYQQVLGQGPQFIFQYYEKEERGRGNFPDRFSARQFPNYSSELNVNALLLGDSALYLCASSYLIGGKDYGYTFGSGTRLTVV.

The chain links TRBV5-8 to TRBJ2-3, with TRBD2 identical over 8 bases. CDR3 size: 15 residues. V was clipped by 2 bases and J by 6 bases; unmatched bases: 8. In germline, CDR1 is SGHTS, CDR2 YDEGEE. The CDR3 nucleotides are TGTGCCAGCAGCTTTCGGGGGGGGGCCTGGGATACGCAGTATTTT. Translation gives CASSFRGGAWDTQYF.

This clone has just one count. The chain links TRBV10-2 to TRBJ1-1; the D gene is possibly TRBD1 (6 bases). The germline CDR1 and CDR2 sequences are WSHSY and SAAADI. The CDR3 has 14 amino acids. V lost 8 bases, J lost 4 bases, and 17 bases lay in between. CDR3 protein: CASAKGGGATEAFF. CDR3 bases: TGCGCCAGCGCCAAGGGTGGGGGGGCCACTGAAGCTTTCTTT.

This chain links TRBV15 with TRBJ2-5, with D unclear. Germline assignment: CDR1 LNHNV and CDR2 YYDKDF (reference sequence). CDR3 length equals 15 residues. Trimming left V 0 bases short and J 1 base short, with 9 bases between. CDR3 in amino acids: CATSRDFTAQETQYF. The CDR3 DNA sequence: TGTGCCACCAGCAGAGATTTTACAGCCCAAGAGACCCAGTACTTC.

This sequence joins TRBV7-2 and TRBJ2-5; D is perhaps TRBD2 (5 bases). This CDR3 has 17 residues. Trimming stripped 5 bases from V and 4 bases from J, with 23 bases between. The germline gives CDR1 SGHTA, CDR2 FQGNSA. The CDR3 loop is CASSPRPERRPGETQYF. Here the CDR3 DNA reads TGTGCCAGCAGCCCCCGACCGGAGCGGAGACCAGGAGAGACCCAGTACTTC. Filled out from reference TRBV7-2 and TRBJ2-5, the complete variable domain reads GAGVSQSPSNKVTEKGKDVELRCDPISGHTALYWYRQSLGQGLEFLIYFQGNSAPDKSGLPSDRFSAERTGGSVSTLTIQRTQQEDSAVYLCASSPRPERRPGETQYFGPGTRLLVL.

On this clone: An end of the junction differs from the germline gene, which may be a read error. The genes are TRBV10-1 and TRBJ2-5, with TRBD2 matching 7 bases. CDR1 is WNHNN, CDR2 SYGVQD, per germline (reference sequence). The CDR3 is 16 residues long. The CDR3 is CAGSESKAGSQETQYF. CDR3 nucleotide sequence: TGCGCCGGCAGTGAGTCGAAAGCGGGGTCCCAAGAGACCCAGTACTTC.

A single count supports this clone. The V and J genes are TRBV14 and TRBJ2-1, with 9 positions matching TRBD2. The CDR3 runs to 15 residues. The V segment lost 2 bases and the J segment 3 bases; nucleotides outside the gene matches: 2. Germline V lookup: CDR1 SGHDN, CDR2 FVKESK. This CDR3 reads CASSQTSGLYNEQFF. The CDR3 DNA reads as TGTGCCAGCAGCCAAACTAGCGGGCTCTACAATGAGCAGTTCTTC.

V and J are TRBV27 and TRBJ1-2; possible D gene TRBD1, 6 bases. CDR1 is MNHEY and CDR2 is SMNVEV in the germline V gene (reference sequence). This CDR3 spans 16 amino acids. The ends were cut back, 2 bases at V and 0 bases at J, with 13 bases in the middle. In nucleotides, the CDR3 is TGTGCCAGCAGTTTAAAAGGGGGGGGGACTAACTATGGCTACACCTTC. Amino acids: CASSLKGGGTNYGYTF.

The table lists this clone with a few counts. This sequence joins TRBV9 and TRBJ1-1; D gene ambiguous. The CDR3 totals 14 residues. Deletions cut 0 bases from V and 1 base from J, with 7 bases between. Germline V gene lookup returns CDR1 SGDLS and CDR2 YYNGEE. The CDR3 bases are TGTGCCAGCAGCGTAGTCATGGGGAACACTGAAGCTTTCTTT. This codes for CASSVVMGNTEAFF.

V gene TRBV2 combines with J gene TRBJ2-2; the D call may be TRBD1 or TRBD2 (7 bases each). Trimming took 1 base from V and 5 from J, leaving 11 bases between them. Per the germline V gene, CDR1 is SNHLY and CDR2 is FYNNEI. This CDR3 is built from 15 residues. The DNA of the CDR3 is TGTGCCAGCAGTGAAGTCAGGGGGGGGACCGGGGAGCTGTTTTTT. Translating gives CASSEVRGGTGELFF.

This clone was seen more than once but under ten times. This chain uses TRBV15 with TRBJ1-4, with D perhaps matching TRBD1 (6 bases). V gave up 2 bases and J gave up 0 bases, with 16 bases separating them. The germline CDR1 and CDR2 sequences are LNHNV and YYDKDF (reference sequence). This CDR3 has 18 residues. This chain's CDR3 is CATSRLPPRGATNEKLFF. DNA of the CDR3: TGTGCCACCAGCAGACTACCCCCCAGGGGAGCAACTAATGAAAAACTGTTTTTT.

This clone has a handful of counts. The V and J genes are TRBV11-3 and TRBJ2-3; TRBD2 agrees at 11 bases. This CDR3 has 16 residues. Germline CDR1 reads SGHNT; CDR2 reads YENEEA. With V trimmed by 3 bases and J by 4 bases, 6 bases remained unmatched. The CDR3 DNA reads TGTGCCAGCAGCTTCTCTAGCGGGGGGTCACCAGATACGCAGTATTTT. Amino acids: CASSFSSGGSPDTQYF.